This T cell receptor (beta chain) was documented in a study of PD-1 blockade in classical Hodgkin lymphoma. Sequenced by immunoSEQ multiplex PCR; TCRdb stores in-frame clones only, minus some. Here the sample spans over 35,000 clones, approximately 86% being singletons. CDR1 and CDR2 from the germline V gene are MDHEN and SYDVKM. The CDR3 has 13 residues. Trimming at V came to 8 bases and at J to 7 bases, leaving 7 bases not matched to a gene. With no exception, relapse followed autologous stem cell transplantation in all patients, and brentuximab vedotin exposure varied. Responses achieved at best were complete response, partial response or progressive disease.

The source was peripheral blood mononuclear cells (PBMCs), collected before the second cycle of nivolumab. V and J are TRBV28 and TRBJ2-7, with 11 positions matching TRBD1. The receptor was isolated from a human donor with classical Hodgkin lymphoma. In DNA, the CDR3 is TGTGCCAGCTCCGGACAGGGGGCGGGGGAGCAGTACTTC. Its protein product is CASSGQGAGEQYF.